One sample yielded the 9 T cell receptor beta chains listed below, sequenced in a study of T cells expressing NK-cell markers. TCRdb re-called the 5' RACE reads and shows each CDR3 protein once, DNA omitted. The sample is made up of 400,000 to 550,000 distinct CDR3 sequences, and the top ten hold more than 7% of it. The specimen was blood T cells: a sorted CD56 or NKG2C T cell subset, CD4+ or CD8+ T cells, or bulk PBMC T cells (not recorded which). These receptors were taken from a woman aged 18-70 years in good health.

The rearrangement links TRBV20-1 to TRBJ2-1; absent DNA, TCRdb's TRBD2 call cannot be checked. The CDR3 length is 16 residues. The V gene's germline CDR1 is DFQATT and CDR2 SNEGSKA (reference sequence). The CDR3 is CSARAIGTSGINEQFF.

The CDR3 reads CASSLGAAKNIQYF. The chain has TRBV7-3 and TRBJ2-4; the D call from TCRdb, TRBD1, cannot be confirmed without DNA. CDR3 length equals 14 residues. The germline V gene has CDR1 SGHTA and CDR2 FQGTGA.

This chain uses TRBV12-3 or TRBV12-4 with TRBJ2-2; TCRdb names TRBD2, which stays unverified in the absence of DNA. The CDR3 has 17 residues. This CDR3 reads CASILARLAGQAGELFF.

The chain combines TRBV10-3 with TRBJ2-3; TCRdb designates TRBD2, a call that cannot be tested without DNA. The CDR3 is 14 residues long. CDR1 and CDR2 (germline): ENHRY, SYGVKD. CDR3 sequence reads: CAITPGLAADTQYF.

The J gene is TRBJ1-5, the V gene TRBV20-1; TCRdb proposes TRBD1, but this gene call is untestable without DNA. This CDR3 has 15 residues. Germline lookup yields CDR1 DFQATT and CDR2 SNEGSKA (reference sequence). CDR3 residues: CSASPGQNFNQPQHF.

The rearrangement joins TRBV12-3 or TRBV12-4 to TRBJ1-5; TCRdb's D gene call, TRBD1, goes unchecked for lack of DNA. The CDR3 extends over 14 amino acids. This chain's CDR3 is CASSTRGSNQPQHF.

The chain employs TRBV27 and TRBJ1-1; TCRdb returns TRBD1, unconfirmable since there is no DNA. This CDR3 region has 11 residues. In germline, CDR1 is MNHEY, CDR2 SMNVEV (reference sequence). CDR3 protein: CASSLGARAFF.

The chain employs TRBV7-2 and TRBJ2-2; checking the TCRdb D call of TRBD1 is not possible without DNA. Germline loops: CDR1 SGHTA, CDR2 FQGNSA. There are 15 residues in the CDR3. The CDR3 sequence: CASSGRTMNTGELFF.

The CDR3 is CASSSPSGKRTDTQYF. The chain recombines TRBV12-3 or TRBV12-4 with TRBJ2-3; lacking DNA, the TRBD1 call made by TCRdb goes unchecked. There are 16 residues in the CDR3.